This is a list of T cell receptor beta chains from one sample in a study of blood T cell repertoires in COVID-19. Libraries were prepared by immunoSEQ multiplex PCR; TCRdb keeps only in-frame clonotypes and omits some of them. The sample holds about 110,000 clones, around four fifths seen once. Sequences were obtained from peripheral blood. These receptor sequences come from a woman in her fifties or sixties with acute or convalescent COVID-19. CDR3s include the opening cysteine and the closing phenylalanine or tryptophan. D genes are given only for firm matches. Clone sizes are given selectively: once, few, many, or a class where the clone is expanded.

d_call	clone_size	v_call	j_call	cdr3_nt	cdr3_aa
.	.	TRBV11-3	TRBJ2-3	TGTGCCAGCAGCTTAGAGGGCCACACAGATACGCAGTATTTT	CASSLEGHTDTQYF
.	.	TRBV6-2/TRBV6-3	TRBJ2-7	TGTGCCAGCAGTCCCCTCCAGGGTGGCTACGAGCAGTACTTC	CASSPLQGGYEQYF
.	few	TRBV6-1	TRBJ1-2	TGTGCCAGCAGTGAAGGGGCAGGGTACTATGGCTACACCTTC	CASSEGAGYYGYTF
TRBD1	.	TRBV4-3	TRBJ2-1	TGCGCCAGCAGCCCCCGTCAGGGGGCGGTTGAGCAGTTCTTC	CASSPRQGAVEQFF
TRBD1	.	TRBV19	TRBJ2-7	TGTGCCAGTAGTAAGGGGGACAGGGACGAGCAGTACTTC	CASSKGDRDEQYF
TRBD2	.	TRBV7-9	TRBJ2-1	TGTGCCAGCAGCTTCGTAGTAGCGGGTTTAAATGAGCAGTTCTTC	CASSFVVAGLNEQFF
TRBD2	.	TRBV7-3	TRBJ2-3	TGTGCCAGCAGCTTAGGGCCCGGGGGGGCTGTCGCAGATACGCAGTATTTT	CASSLGPGGAVADTQYF
TRBD2	.	TRBV7-9	TRBJ2-3	TGTGCCAGCAGCCGTGTAGCGGGAGGGCCTTTACTCGGCACAGATACGCAGTATTTT	CASSRVAGGPLLGTDTQYF
TRBD1	.	TRBV18	TRBJ2-6	TGTGCCAGCTCACCCCGGGACAGGAGCTCTGGGGCCAACGTCCTGACTTTC	CASSPRDRSSGANVLTF
.	.	TRBV27	TRBJ2-1	TGTGCCAGCAGTCTCGATCGACTCCAATTCGGGTTGGGTGAGCAGTTCTTC	CASSLDRLQFGLGEQFF
.	.	TRBV19	TRBJ2-1	TGTGCCAGTAGTATCACCACAGTTTCCTACAATGAGCAGTTCTTC	CASSITTVSYNEQFF
.	.	TRBV28	TRBJ2-3	TGTGCCAGCAGTCCTAGCATAGTAAAGCAGTATTTT	CASSPSIVKQYF
.	.	TRBV7-3	TRBJ2-3	TGTGCCAGCAGCTCGCGAGGAAGCCTGGTCACAGATACGCAGTATTTT	CASSSRGSLVTDTQYF
TRBD1	.	TRBV3-1/TRBV3-2	TRBJ1-4	TGTGCCAGCACCTCGACAGGGGCACTGTTTTTT	CASTSTGALFF
TRBD2	.	TRBV3-1/TRBV3-2	TRBJ2-7	TGTGCCAGTAGTGCTGGGACTATCGCCTACGAGCAGTACTTC	CASSAGTIAYEQYF
.	.	TRBV4-2	TRBJ1-3	TGTGCCAGCAGCCAAGATTGGACGGGATCCATATATTTT	CASSQDWTGSIYF
.	.	TRBV11-2	TRBJ2-3	TGTGCCAGCAGCCCCCTTGTCACTGGCACAGATACGCAGTATTTT	CASSPLVTGTDTQYF
TRBD1	.	TRBV6-5	TRBJ2-3	TGTGCCAGCAGTCCTCTGACAGGGGGGCCAGATACGCAGTATTTT	CASSPLTGGPDTQYF
TRBD2	.	TRBV6-1	TRBJ2-6	TGTGCCAGCAGTGAACTACTAGCGGGGGGGAACTCTGGGGCCAACGTCCTGACTTTC	CASSELLAGGNSGANVLTF
.	.	TRBV12-3/TRBV12-4	TRBJ1-2	TGTGCCAGCAGTGGAGATGGCTACACCTTC	CASSGDGYTF
.	.	TRBV19	TRBJ1-1	TGTGCCAGTAGTATAGCGGCAGGGTTAATGAACACTGAAGCTTTCTTT	CASSIAAGLMNTEAFF
.	.	TRBV4-1	TRBJ2-6	TGCGCCAGCAGCCAACAATTACAGGGAGCTGGGGCCAACGTCCTGACTTTC	CASSQQLQGAGANVLTF
TRBD1	.	TRBV6-5	TRBJ1-6	TGTGCCAGCAGCGGACAGGGTTTCTCACCCCTCCACTTT	CASSGQGFSPLHF
.	.	TRBV27	TRBJ1-4	TGTGCCAGCAGTTTAATAGCAGGGCGTAATGAAAAACTGTTTTTT	CASSLIAGRNEKLFF
TRBD1	.	TRBV5-1	TRBJ1-1	TGCGCCAGCAGCTTGGAGGGGGCAGGGGTTGGGAACACTGAAGCTTTCTTT	CASSLEGAGVGNTEAFF
TRBD1	.	TRBV28	TRBJ2-5	TGTGCCAGCAGCCCCCCCGGCGACAGGGTGCAGACCCAGTACTTC	CASSPPGDRVQTQYF
.	.	TRBV7-9	TRBJ1-1	TGTGCCAGCAGCCCCCTATCTAGAAACACTGAAGCTTTCTTT	CASSPLSRNTEAFF
.	.	TRBV27	TRBJ2-7	TGTGCCACGGCTGATAGGCGGTACGAGCAGTACTTC	CATADRRYEQYF
.	.	TRBV4-1	TRBJ1-3	TGCGCCAGCAGCCAATTCTCGGTGAACACCATATATTTT	CASSQFSVNTIYF
.	few	TRBV12-3/TRBV12-4	TRBJ2-7	TGTGCCAGCAGCCTCAACGGCGAGCAGTACTTC	CASSLNGEQYF
.	.	TRBV2	TRBJ2-3	TGTGCCAGTTCCACGGGGCAGGGGAAAACAGATACGCAGTATTTT	CASSTGQGKTDTQYF